The 18 T cell receptor beta chains below come from one sample, sequenced in a study of cytomegalovirus exposure and HLA in healthy donors. PCR employed 60 Vbeta and 13 Jbeta primers. The data were produced by immunoSEQ multiplex PCR, yet TCRdb's version contains in-frame clones alone and is incomplete. The sample has about 93,000 clones; roughly four fifths are singletons. The sample was PBMCs. These receptors all stem from a man aged 25 to 45 in good health and CMV-seronegative.

CDR3 protein: CASSEVGGSGLYNEQFF. CDR3 nucleotides: TGCGCCAGCAGTGAGGTAGGCGGGAGCGGCCTCTACAATGAGCAGTTCTTC. This rearrangement joins TRBV10-1 to TRBJ2-1; 7 bases fit TRBD2. The CDR3 totals 17 residues. V dropped 2 bases and J dropped 3; count of bases not matched to a gene: 10. Germline V gene data show CDR1 as WNHNN and CDR2 as SYGVQD (reference sequence).

This clone was found a few times. V is TRBV2 and J is TRBJ1-1; 10 bases are shared with TRBD1. The CDR3 is 16 amino acids. Germline V gene lookup returns CDR1 SNHLY and CDR2 FYNNEI. Unmatched junction bases numbered 13, after V lost 7 bases and J lost 5 bases. In nucleotides, the CDR3 is TGTGCCAGCATCCCTTCGACAGGGGGCGGGAAAACTGAAGCTTTCTTT. Its translation: CASIPSTGGGKTEAFF.

The table lists this clone with a few counts. The rearrangement links TRBV2 to TRBJ2-1; TRBD2 aligns across 9 bases. Trimming cost V 8 bases and J 6 bases; bases outside gene matches: 11. The CDR3 is 15 amino acids. Germline lookup yields CDR1 SNHLY and CDR2 FYNNEI. CDR3 amino acids: CASLATSGGINEQFF. The CDR3 nucleotides are TGTGCCAGCCTCGCGACTAGCGGCGGGATCAATGAGCAGTTCTTC.

The V and J genes are TRBV12-5 and TRBJ2-2; D uncertain. V lost 4 bases and J 4 bases, leaving 7 bases between the germline ends. The length of the CDR3 is 13 residues. CDR1 and CDR2 from the germline V gene are LGHNT and FRNRAP. CDR3 in DNA: TGTGCTAGTGGTTCACCGGGCACCGGGGAGCTGTTTTTT. Translated: CASGSPGTGELFF.

V and J are TRBV6-1 and TRBJ2-6; TRBD2 might be the D (6 bases). This CDR3 is built from 14 residues. V was cut by 6 bases and J by 0 bases, with 6 bases left in between. Germline lookup yields CDR1 MNHNS and CDR2 SASEGT. CDR3 DNA sequence: TGTGCCAGCAGGCGGGACTCTGGGGCCAACGTCCTGACTTTC. This sequence encodes CASRRDSGANVLTF.

This clone is medium-sized in the sample. The chain joins TRBV6-1 to TRBJ1-2; D uncertain. Deletions cut 2 bases from V and 2 bases from J, with 6 bases between. Germline V lookup: CDR1 MNHNS, CDR2 SASEGT. This CDR3 has 13 residues. DNA for the CDR3: TGTGCCAGCAGTGAAACAGCCAACTATGGCTACACCTTC. Encoded protein: CASSETANYGYTF.

The CDR3 protein is CASSGGQARSGNTIYF. CDR3 DNA: TGTGCCAGCAGTGGGGGACAGGCGCGCTCTGGAAACACCATATATTTT. The rearrangement links TRBV6-1 to TRBJ1-3, with TRBD1 matching over 8 bases. The CDR3 length is 16 residues. Trimming took 4 bases from V and 0 from J; bases not matched to a gene: 5. The germline gives CDR1 MNHNS, CDR2 SASEGT.

This clone was counted only a few times. The chain joins TRBV5-1 to TRBJ1-2; D ambiguous. The germline gives CDR1 SGHRS, CDR2 YFSETQ. This CDR3 has 13 residues. The V end lost 0 bases, the J end lost 5 bases, and 8 bases lay between the germline ends. CDR3 amino acids: CASSLDPEYGYTF. The CDR3 nucleotides read TGCGCCAGCAGCTTGGATCCTGAGTATGGCTACACCTTC.

The V and J genes are TRBV4-1 and TRBJ2-3, with 10 positions matching TRBD2. After removal of 0 bases from V and 5 bases from J, the junction contained 5 bases not matched to a gene. CDR1 and CDR2 from the germline V gene are MGHRA and YSYEKL. This CDR3 spans 16 amino acids. DNA for the CDR3: TGCGCCAGCAGCCAAGAGTCGCGACTAGCGGGAGATACGCAGTATTTT. Its translation: CASSQESRLAGDTQYF.

This clone has only a few counts. The chain links TRBV5-8 to TRBJ1-2; D possibly corresponds to TRBD1 (5 bases). Germline loops: CDR1 SGHTS, CDR2 YDEGEE. V was cut by 5 bases and J by 2 bases, with 16 bases left in between. The CDR3 sequence is 15 residues long. As DNA, the CDR3 is TGTGCCAGCAGACCCCCCCGGCGGGACAACTATGGCTACACCTTC. Its protein product is CASRPPRRDNYGYTF. The full variable domain, completed using reference TRBV5-8 and TRBJ1-2, is EAGVTQSPTHLIKTRGQQATLRCSPISGHTSVYWYQQALGLGLQFLLWYDEGEERNRGNFPPRFSGRQFPNYSSELNVNALELEDSALYLCASRPPRRDNYGYTFGSGTRLTVV.

This clone was counted a single time. The genes are TRBV6-4 and TRBJ1-1; TRBD1 aligns across 9 bases. CDR1 MRHNA and CDR2 SNTAGT come from the germline V gene. Trimming took 0 bases from V and 6 from J; bases not matched to a gene: 8. The CDR3 sequence is 16 residues long. CDR3 sequence: CASSDSRSRDRAEAFF. Here the CDR3 DNA reads TGTGCCAGCAGTGACTCCAGGTCCCGGGACAGGGCTGAAGCTTTCTTT.

This sequence joins TRBV7-9 and TRBJ2-5; 10 bases map to TRBD1. V lost 5 bases to trimming and J lost 5 bases; unmatched junction nucleotides: 14. The CDR3 has 17 residues. Per germline, CDR1 SEHNR and CDR2 FQNEAQ (reference sequence). Written as DNA, the CDR3 is TGTGCCAGCAGCCAGGACGTCCGGGACAGGGGTTTGGAGACCCAGTACTTC. This gives the protein CASSQDVRDRGLETQYF.

This chain joins TRBV6-6 and TRBJ2-2; 8 bases agree with TRBD2. The germline gives CDR1 MNHNY, CDR2 SVGAGI (reference sequence). This CDR3 is 16 amino acids long. The ends lost 2 bases at V and 1 base at J; junction bases unmatched: 3. The DNA of the CDR3 is TGTGCCAGCAGTTACATGGCGGGAGGGAACACCGGGGAGCTGTTTTTT. Protein: CASSYMAGGNTGELFF.

This clone was counted between two and nine times. One junction end does not reproduce the germline sequence, and a read error may be involved. The chain carries TRBV29-1 and TRBJ1-1; 9 bases are a match to TRBD1. CDR1 is SQVTM and CDR2 is ANQGSEA in the germline V gene. The CDR3 has 15 amino acids. The CDR3 bases are TGCAGCGCTGAACCCGGACAGGGGTTGAACACTGAAGCTTTCTTT. Translation gives CSAEPGQGLNTEAFF. Supplemented by reference TRBV29-1 and TRBJ1-1, the full variable domain reads SAVISQKPSRDICQRGTSLTIQCQVDSQVTMMFWYRQQPGQSLTLIATANQGSEATYESGFVIDKFPISRPNLTFSTLTVSNMSPEDSSIYLCSAEPGQGLNTEAFFGQGTRLTVV.

This chain uses TRBV15 with TRBJ2-2; 7 nucleotides line up with TRBD2. The ends lost 7 bases at V and 2 bases at J; junction bases unmatched: 4. The CDR3 length is 14 residues. Germline V CDR1 and CDR2: LNHNV, YYDKDF (reference sequence). Here the CDR3 DNA reads TGTGCCACCAAGCGGGACTTCAACACCGGGGAGCTGTTTTTT. This encodes CATKRDFNTGELFF.

About this clone itself: Sequence at one end of the junction differs from germline and may be a read error. The same CDR3 is also encoded by other DNA sequences in this sample. The chain links TRBV6-5 to TRBJ1-6, with D possibly being TRBD1 (5 bases). This CDR3 region has 14 residues. Germline CDR1 MNHEY, CDR2 SVGAGI. In DNA form, the CDR3 reads TGTGCCAGCAGTCTGGGACGGGGGAATTCACCCCTCCATTTT. Residues: CASSLGRGNSPLHF.

This sequence joins TRBV19 and TRBJ2-4, with a tentative D call TRBD2 (7 bases). The CDR3 totals 14 residues. CDR1 is LNHDA, CDR2 SQIVND, per germline (reference sequence). The ends were cut back, 2 bases at V and 7 bases at J, with 12 bases in the middle. CDR3 in amino acids: CASSISGGENIQYF. The DNA for the CDR3 is TGTGCCAGTAGTATATCGGGGGGCGAGAACATTCAGTACTTC.

A remark on this clone: Within the sample, other DNA sequences also encode this same CDR3. The chain uses TRBV19 and TRBJ1-5; 10 bases match TRBD1. From germline, CDR1 is LNHDA and CDR2 SQIVND (reference sequence). V shed 6 bases, J shed 4 bases, and the junction held 0 bases outside the gene matches. This CDR3 comprises 13 residues. DNA of the CDR3: TGTGCCAGTAGGGGACAGGGGAATCAGCCCCAGCATTTT. Residues: CASRGQGNQPQHF.